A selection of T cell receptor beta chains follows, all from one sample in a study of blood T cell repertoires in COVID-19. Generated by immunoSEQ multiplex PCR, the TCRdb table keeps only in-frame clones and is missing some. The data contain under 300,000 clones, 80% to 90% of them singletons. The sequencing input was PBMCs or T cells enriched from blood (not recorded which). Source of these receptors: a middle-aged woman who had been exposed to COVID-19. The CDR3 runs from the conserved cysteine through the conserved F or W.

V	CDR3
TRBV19	CASSSTANYGYTF
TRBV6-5	CASSPDSGWSQPQHF
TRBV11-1	CASSRSGPGGNTEAFF
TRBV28	CASKELAGYEQFF
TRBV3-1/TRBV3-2	CASSQGEDEQYF
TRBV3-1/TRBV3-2	CASSPVGGGSYNEQFF
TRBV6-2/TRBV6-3	CASSPTGLNQPQHF
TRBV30	CAWSRQGASEAFF
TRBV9	CASSRTGLSNQPQHF
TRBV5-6	CASSLFNTDRDTGELFF
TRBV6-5	CASSYYRGYSNQPQHF
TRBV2	CASSIDTTDYGYTF
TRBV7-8	CASSPRPGQGTTEAFF
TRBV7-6	CASSVGTGKEKLFF
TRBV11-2	CASSFSQGAQGYTF
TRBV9	CASSGSGRSLETQYF
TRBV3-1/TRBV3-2	CASSSSGPYNSPLHF
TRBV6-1	CASSEHRILPGGNSPLHF
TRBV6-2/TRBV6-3	CASSSAGAGQETQYF
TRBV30	CAWSPLKGADTQYF
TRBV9	CASSQRTRWDEQFF
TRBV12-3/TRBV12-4	CASTPQGNQPQHF
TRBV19	CASSLGPGSNYGYTF
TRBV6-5	CASSLRMANTEAFF
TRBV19	CASSAGPYGVSPLHF
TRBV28	CASSSSSPLHF
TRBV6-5	CASSSTTGIGNTIYF
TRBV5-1	CASSTQIAGSSTDTQYF
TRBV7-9	CASSPIGGPNTGELFF
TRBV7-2	CASSLAKGFTEAFF
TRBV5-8	CASNREGVSNEKLFF
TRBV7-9	CASSPGTDSMNTEAFF
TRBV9	CASSDGDGYTF
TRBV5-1	CASSFQGRRTGELFF
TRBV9	CASSEGRSYGYTF
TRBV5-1	CASSLRLAGGPTIAGELFF
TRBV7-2	CASSSGGPPDTQYF
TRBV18	CASSQRQDREAFF
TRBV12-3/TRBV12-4	CASSQGLTGYTF
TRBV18	CASSQGQGGNIQYF
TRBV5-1	CASSVSGADTQYF
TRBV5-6	CASRFLTGSTEAFF
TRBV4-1	CASSQERQIQVQKLFF
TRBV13	CASSLVPGQGGSPLHF
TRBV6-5	CASSGEIHEQYF
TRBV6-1	CASSDTGDTEAFF
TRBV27	CASSPRAANTEAFF
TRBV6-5	CASTRTGPNTEAFF
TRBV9	CASSVGGGARGLTGELFF
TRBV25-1	CASSATWGGSPYYGYTF
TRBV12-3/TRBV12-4	CASSFSGQPQHF
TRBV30	CAWSEDNGSEKLFF
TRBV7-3	CASSSHPQGPDLTNYGYTF
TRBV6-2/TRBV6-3	CASSLNSGTGELFF